Below are 16 T cell receptor beta chains sequenced from a single sample in a study of cytomegalovirus exposure and HLA in healthy donors. The PCR used 60 Vbeta and 13 Jbeta primers. Clones were sequenced by immunoSEQ multiplex PCR, and TCRdb holds only the in-frame ones, with some missing. The table shows approximately 190,000 clones, with more than 75% occurring only once. The material sequenced was PBMCs. These receptors were taken from a woman between 45 and 60 years old in good health and CMV-seropositive.

The chain employs TRBV6-1 and TRBJ1-1; 7 bases map to TRBD1. The CDR3 has 18 residues. Germline V gene sequence: CDR1 MNHNS, CDR2 SASEGT. Trimming removed 3 bases from V and 1 base from J; junction bases left unmatched: 14. The CDR3 nucleotides read TGTGCCAGCAGTGACTTAATTGGAGAGGGGGCCTGGAACACTGAAGCTTTCTTT. Amino acids: CASSDLIGEGAWNTEAFF.

The chain links TRBV2 to TRBJ2-1; 7 nucleotides line up with TRBD1. The CDR3 extends over 11 amino acids. Germline V gene sequence: CDR1 SNHLY, CDR2 FYNNEI. V shed 10 bases, J shed 9 bases, and the junction held 6 bases outside the gene matches. The CDR3 is CAIDRVGEQFF. The CDR3 DNA reads as TGTGCCATAGACAGGGTGGGTGAGCAGTTCTTC.

The chain is built from TRBV4-2 and TRBJ2-6, with D possibly matching TRBD1 (6 bases). Germline V lookup: CDR1 LGHNA, CDR2 YNFKEQ. V gave up 1 base and J gave up 0 bases, with 16 bases separating them. The CDR3 totals 19 residues. The CDR3 reads CASSQGRQGPGSGANVLTF. In nucleotides, the CDR3 is TGTGCCAGCAGCCAAGGTCGGCAGGGGCCAGGCTCTGGGGCCAACGTCCTGACTTTC.

The CDR3, as DNA: TGTGCCAGCAGTACGACAGGGGATACTGAAGCTTTCTTT. Translating it yields CASSTTGDTEAFF. The chain has TRBV6-6 and TRBJ1-1; 8 positions agree with TRBD1. Germline V gene sequence: CDR1 MNHNY, CDR2 SVGAGI (reference sequence). With 5 bases clipped from V and 5 bases from J, the junction kept 4 bases outside the gene matches. The CDR3 runs 13 residues.

The J gene is TRBJ2-7, the V gene TRBV7-9, with 10 bases identical to TRBD1. CDR1 is SEHNR, CDR2 FQNEAQ, per germline (reference sequence). Trimming at V came to 5 bases and at J to 0 bases, leaving 13 bases not matched to a gene. The CDR3 is made up of 18 amino acids. The chain's CDR3 is CASSLGDRGETSSYEQYF. CDR3 nucleotides: TGTGCCAGCAGCCTAGGGGACAGGGGAGAGACAAGCTCCTACGAGCAGTACTTC.

Comments on this clone: Germline and junction disagree at one end, which may indicate a read error. The chain joins TRBV2 to TRBJ2-3, with 9 nucleotides matching TRBD2. The CDR3 spans 13 residues. Germline CDR1 is SNHLY and CDR2 is FYNNEI. For the CDR3, the DNA is TGTGCCAGCAGTGAAAAACTAGCGGGTACCAGGAATTTT. Translated, it gives CASSEKLAGTRNF.

The V gene is TRBV4-1, the J gene TRBJ1-2; 7 bases align to TRBD1. Trimming took 1 base from V and 5 from J; bases not matched to a gene: 7. CDR1 is MGHRA, CDR2 YSYEKL, per germline. The CDR3 runs 15 residues. CDR3 protein: CASSQARDSGYGYTF. CDR3 DNA sequence: TGCGCCAGCAGCCAAGCCCGGGACAGTGGGTATGGCTACACCTTC.

The chain recombines TRBV7-3 with TRBJ2-7; TRBD2 matches 7 bases. CDR3 length: 13 amino acids. Germline V lookup: CDR1 SGHTA, CDR2 FQGTGA. V was pared by 4 bases and J by 7 bases, with 7 bases of the junction left unmatched. The CDR3 loop reads CASSWDEGGEQYF. CDR3 nucleotide sequence: TGTGCCAGCAGCTGGGACGAGGGAGGGGAGCAGTACTTC.

The V call is TRBV10-3, the J call TRBJ2-3; 9 bases are shared with TRBD2. The CDR3 sequence is 12 residues long. Looked up from germline, CDR1 is ENHRY and CDR2 is SYGVKD. The CDR3: CDNQRGEDTQYF. In nucleotides, the CDR3 is TGTGACAACCAGCGGGGGGAAGATACGCAGTATTTT.

The V and J genes are TRBV10-3 and TRBJ1-2; tentative D call: TRBD1 (6 bases). Trimming removed 2 bases from V and 6 bases from J, with 7 bases in between. The CDR3 is 12 residues long. Germline CDR1 and CDR2: ENHRY and SYGVKD. The CDR3 region is CAISEGQHGYTF. CDR3 DNA sequence: TGTGCCATCAGTGAGGGACAGCATGGCTACACCTTC.

The chain joins TRBV5-1 to TRBJ1-5; 7 nucleotides align to TRBD1. Germline CDR1 reads SGHRS; CDR2 reads YFSETQ. The junction had 4 bases not matched to a gene; V was cut back by 4 bases and J by 3 bases. The CDR3 runs to 14 residues. The CDR3, as DNA: TGCGCCAGCAGCCCGGGACAGCCCAATCAGCCCCAGCATTTT. Encoded protein: CASSPGQPNQPQHF. The full variable domain, its missing parts supplied by reference TRBV5-1 and TRBJ1-5, is KAGVTQTPRYLIKTRGQQVTLSCSPISGHRSVSWYQQTPGQGLQFLFEYFSETQRNKGNFPGRFSGRQFSNSRSEMNVSTLELGDSALYLCASSPGQPNQPQHFGDGTRLSIL.

The J gene is TRBJ1-3, the V gene TRBV5-1; D gene unclear. V was shortened by 3 bases and J by 3 bases, with 16 bases between the two germline ends. This CDR3 contains 16 residues. Germline CDR1 is SGHRS and CDR2 is YFSETQ. The CDR3 DNA is TGCGCCAGCAGCTCGGCAGGTGGGCGAAGTGGAAACACCATATATTTT. This gives the protein CASSSAGGRSGNTIYF.

This sequence joins TRBV5-1 and TRBJ2-2; TRBD2 matches at 13 bases. The CDR3 runs 19 residues. Per the germline V gene, CDR1 is SGHRS and CDR2 is YFSETQ. Trimming at V came to 4 bases and at J to 4 bases, leaving 13 bases not matched to a gene. The CDR3 region is CASSPALAGGPRRTGELFF. The CDR3 region has the DNA TGCGCCAGCAGCCCTGCACTAGCGGGGGGGCCTCGTCGCACCGGGGAGCTGTTTTTT.

This clone turned up a few times. This sequence joins TRBV7-3 and TRBJ1-1; TRBD1 aligns across 7 bases. The germline V gene has CDR1 SGHTA and CDR2 FQGTGA. The CDR3 is 12 amino acids. Unmatched junction bases numbered 5, after V lost 5 bases and J lost 8 bases. For the CDR3, the DNA is TGTGCCAGCAGCACTACAGGGGAAGAAGCTTTCTTT. This gives the protein CASSTTGEEAFF.

The rearrangement links TRBV9 to TRBJ2-3; 16 bases fit TRBD2. The V gene end was trimmed by 4 bases and the J gene end by 3 bases; junction bases not matched to a gene: 11. The germline CDR1 and CDR2 sequences are SGDLS and YYNGEE. The length of the CDR3 is 19 residues. Written as DNA, the CDR3 is TGTGCCAGCAGCTTCTCCCCGGGACTAGCGGGGGGGTTTACAGATACGCAGTATTTT. Amino acid sequence: CASSFSPGLAGGFTDTQYF.

The V and J genes are TRBV19 and TRBJ1-4; TRBD1 might be the D (6 bases). This CDR3 region has 14 residues. V gave up 4 bases and J gave up 7 bases, with 13 bases separating them. CDR1 and CDR2 from the germline V gene are LNHDA and SQIVND (reference sequence). Here the CDR3 reads CASSTPGQLEKLFF. Here the CDR3 DNA reads TGTGCCAGTAGTACGCCCGGACAGCTTGAAAAACTGTTTTTT.